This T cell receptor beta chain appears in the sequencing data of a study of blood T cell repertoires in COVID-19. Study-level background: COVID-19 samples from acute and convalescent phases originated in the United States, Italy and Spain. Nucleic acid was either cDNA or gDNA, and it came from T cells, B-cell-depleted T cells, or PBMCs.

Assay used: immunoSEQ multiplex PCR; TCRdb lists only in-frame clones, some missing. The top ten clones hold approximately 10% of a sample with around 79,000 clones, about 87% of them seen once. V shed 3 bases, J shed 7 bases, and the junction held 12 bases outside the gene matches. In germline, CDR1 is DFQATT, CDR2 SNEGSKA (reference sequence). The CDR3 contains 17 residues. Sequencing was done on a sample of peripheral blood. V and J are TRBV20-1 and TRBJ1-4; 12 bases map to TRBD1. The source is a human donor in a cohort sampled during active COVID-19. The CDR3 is CSASGIGTGGQAEKLFF. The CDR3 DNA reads TGCAGTGCTAGTGGGATCGGGACAGGGGGCCAAGCTGAAAAACTGTTTTTT.